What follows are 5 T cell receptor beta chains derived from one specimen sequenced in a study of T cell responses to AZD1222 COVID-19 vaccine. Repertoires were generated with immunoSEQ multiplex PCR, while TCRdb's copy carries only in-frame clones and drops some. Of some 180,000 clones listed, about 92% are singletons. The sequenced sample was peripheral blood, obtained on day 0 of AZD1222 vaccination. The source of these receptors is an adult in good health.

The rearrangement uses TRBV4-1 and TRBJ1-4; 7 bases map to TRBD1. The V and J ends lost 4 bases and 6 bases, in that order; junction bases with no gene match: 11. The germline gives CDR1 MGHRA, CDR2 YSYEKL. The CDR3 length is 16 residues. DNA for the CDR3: TGCGCCAGCAGCCCAGCCTCGACAGGGAGGTATGAAAAACTGTTTTTT. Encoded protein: CASSPASTGRYEKLFF.

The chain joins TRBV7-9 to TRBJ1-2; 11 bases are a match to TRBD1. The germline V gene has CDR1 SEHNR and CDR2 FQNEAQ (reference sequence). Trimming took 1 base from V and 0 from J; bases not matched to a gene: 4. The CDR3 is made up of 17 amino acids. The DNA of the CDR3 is TGTGCCAGCAGCTTAGAAGGGACAGGGGGAGCTAACTATGGCTACACCTTC. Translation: CASSLEGTGGANYGYTF.

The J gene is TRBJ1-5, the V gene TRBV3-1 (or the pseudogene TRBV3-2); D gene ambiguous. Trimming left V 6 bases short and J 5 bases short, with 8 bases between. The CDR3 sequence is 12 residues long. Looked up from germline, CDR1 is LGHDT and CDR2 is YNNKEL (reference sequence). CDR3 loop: CASRDGDQPQHF. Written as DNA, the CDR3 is TGTGCCAGCAGGGACGGGGATCAGCCCCAGCATTTT.

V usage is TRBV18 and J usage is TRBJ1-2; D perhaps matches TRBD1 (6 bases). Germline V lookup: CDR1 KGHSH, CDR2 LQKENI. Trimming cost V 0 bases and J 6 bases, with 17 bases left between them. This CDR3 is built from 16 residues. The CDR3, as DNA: TGTGCCAGCTCACCACCTTTTCTGCAGGGGAGGGATGGCTACACCTTC. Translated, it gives CASSPPFLQGRDGYTF.

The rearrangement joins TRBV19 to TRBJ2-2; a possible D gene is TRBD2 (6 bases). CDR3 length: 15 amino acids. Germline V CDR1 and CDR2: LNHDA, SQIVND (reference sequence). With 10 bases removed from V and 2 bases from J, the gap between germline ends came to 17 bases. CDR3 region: CATAVQGGNTGELFF. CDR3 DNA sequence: TGTGCCACCGCCGTCCAGGGAGGAAACACCGGGGAGCTGTTTTTT.